A single TCR beta chain is shown here with its context. TCRdb ran MiXCR on the 5' RACE reads and lists one entry per CDR3 protein. The table includes a few hundred thousand distinct CDR3 sequences, around 27% detected once. The data were obtained in a study of T-cell memory formation after mild COVID-19. The CDR3 contains 14 residues. Germline V gene data show CDR1 as KGHSH and CDR2 as LQKENI. Trimming removed 2 bases at V and 2 bases at J, with 10 bases between. The sample taken for sequencing was PBMCs or a T cell subset sorted from them (not recorded which). This receptor was obtained from an adult woman who had mild COVID-19 (a few samples of this study predate the infection). Cell type and time point are not known. The chain carries TRBV18 and TRBJ2-7; tentatively, D is TRBD1 (6 bases). The CDR3 loop is CASSPSHRAYEQYF. The DNA of the CDR3 is TGTGCCAGCTCACCATCTCACAGGGCCTACGAGCAGTACTTC.